One sample yielded the 17 T cell receptor beta chains listed below, sequenced in a study of blood T cell repertoires in COVID-19. Produced via immunoSEQ multiplex PCR; TCRdb's table is partial and in-frame only. The table has over 200,000 clones, roughly 90% seen once. The sample taken for sequencing was peripheral blood. The receptors originated from a human donor in a cohort sampled during active COVID-19.

V and J are TRBV28 and TRBJ1-1; D might be TRBD1 (6 bases). V shed 4 bases and J shed 3 bases, with 24 bases lying between them. This CDR3 contains 18 residues. The V gene's germline CDR1 is MDHEN and CDR2 SYDVKM. CDR3 region: CASSSATPWDKSYTEAFF. The CDR3, as DNA: TGTGCCAGCAGTTCCGCTACCCCCTGGGACAAGAGCTACACTGAAGCTTTCTTT.

The chain combines TRBV5-1 with TRBJ1-2; possibly TRBD1 for D (5 bases). V lost 0 bases, J lost 6 bases, and 21 bases lay in between. This CDR3 region has 17 residues. In germline, CDR1 is SGHRS, CDR2 YFSETQ. The CDR3, as DNA: TGCGCCAGCAGCTTGGGGCGGGACCTCTCACTATCGGATGGCTACACCTTC. It translates to CASSLGRDLSLSDGYTF. Drawing the rest from reference TRBV5-1 and TRBJ1-2, the complete variable domain is KAGVTQTPRYLIKTRGQQVTLSCSPISGHRSVSWYQQTPGQGLQFLFEYFSETQRNKGNFPGRFSGRQFSNSRSEMNVSTLELGDSALYLCASSLGRDLSLSDGYTFGSGTRLTVV.

This clone occurred once. The chain links TRBV5-1 to TRBJ2-7, with 7 bases lining up with TRBD1. The germline V gene has CDR1 SGHRS and CDR2 YFSETQ. The CDR3 extends over 18 amino acids. J gave up 2 bases and V 2 bases, and 16 bases lay outside the gene matches. CDR3 DNA: TGCGCCAGCAGCTTCGCGACAGGGCTAGGGACGGCACCCTACGAGCAGTACTTC. Its protein product is CASSFATGLGTAPYEQYF.

The chain recombines TRBV18 with TRBJ1-1, with 7 bases fitting TRBD1. After removal of 3 bases from V and 0 bases from J, the junction contained 4 bases not matched to a gene. This CDR3 is 15 amino acids long. The germline V gene has CDR1 KGHSH and CDR2 LQKENI. CDR3 amino acids: CASSPGTVMNTEAFF. The CDR3 bases are TGTGCCAGCTCACCCGGGACAGTAATGAACACTGAAGCTTTCTTT.

The chain uses TRBV20-1 and TRBJ1-4; 8 nucleotides match TRBD1. The J segment lost 8 bases and the V segment lost 3 bases, leaving 5 bases of the junction unmatched. CDR1 DFQATT and CDR2 SNEGSKA come from the germline V gene (reference sequence). The CDR3 has 13 residues. This CDR3 is CSASRTGKEKLFF. The CDR3 DNA reads TGCAGTGCTAGTAGGACAGGGAAGGAAAAACTGTTTTTT.

This chain links TRBV6-4 with TRBJ2-3; D gene ambiguous. Trimming left V 4 bases short and J 0 bases short, with 8 bases between. The CDR3 length is 14 residues. Germline CDR1 is MRHNA and CDR2 is SNTAGT. DNA for the CDR3: TGTGCCAGCAGTGCGGCGGATAGCACAGATACGCAGTATTTT. It encodes CASSAADSTDTQYF.

The chain joins TRBV12-3 or TRBV12-4 to TRBJ1-2, with D maybe TRBD1 (6 bases). The CDR3 sequence is 13 residues long. Trimming cost V 3 bases and J 9 bases, with 14 bases left between them. Written as DNA, the CDR3 is TGTGCCAGCAGTTTGGGGGGGCGTTTCAGCTACACCTTC. This translates into CASSLGGRFSYTF.

The CDR3 DNA is TGCAGCGTTGAAAGCGTGACAGATACGCAGTATTTT. The encoded protein is CSVESVTDTQYF. The chain joins TRBV29-1 to TRBJ2-3; D is unclear. CDR1 is SQVTM and CDR2 is ANQGSEA in the germline V gene. Trimming removed 2 bases at V and 3 bases at J, with 6 bases between. CDR3 size: 12 residues.

The V call is TRBV6-2 or TRBV6-3, the J call TRBJ1-2; no clear D gene. V lost 2 bases and J 0 bases, leaving 7 bases between the germline ends. The CDR3 loop spans 14 amino acids. From germline, CDR1 is MNHEY and CDR2 SVGEGT. CDR3 amino acids: CASSYGRANYGYTF. For the CDR3, the DNA is TGTGCCAGCAGTTACGGGCGGGCTAACTATGGCTACACCTTC.

This clone came up a few times. This chain links TRBV4-1 with TRBJ2-3; D is ambiguous. V dropped 2 bases and J dropped 2 bases, with 8 bases sitting between them. Germline V CDR1 and CDR2: MGHRA, YSYEKL. The CDR3 covers 14 residues. The CDR3 coding sequence is TGCGCCAGCAGCCAAATGAGGCCCACAGATACGCAGTATTTT. Translation gives CASSQMRPTDTQYF.

This clone was seen many times. The chain employs TRBV6-6 and TRBJ2-2, with 9 nucleotides matching TRBD1. The germline V gene has CDR1 MNHNY and CDR2 SVGAGI (reference sequence). The length of the CDR3 is 15 residues. Trimming cost V 6 bases and J 1 base; bases outside gene matches: 3. This chain's CDR3 is CASRLTGGNTGELFF. The CDR3 DNA is TGTGCCAGCAGATTGACAGGGGGGAACACCGGGGAGCTGTTTTTT.

This chain uses TRBV4-3 with TRBJ2-6, with a tentative D call TRBD1 (5 bases). Germline V gene lookup returns CDR1 LGHNA and CDR2 YSLEER. CDR3 size: 15 residues. With 1 base removed from V and 2 bases from J, the gap between germline ends came to 6 bases. The CDR3 region has the DNA TGCGCCAGCAGCCAAGCCAGGGCTGGGGCCAACGTCCTGACTTTC. It translates to CASSQARAGANVLTF.

The chain has TRBV9 and TRBJ2-5, with TRBD2 matching over 14 bases. This CDR3 region has 18 residues. V was pared by 3 bases and J by 5 bases, with 12 bases of the junction left unmatched. Germline CDR1 and CDR2: SGDLS and YYNGEE. DNA for the CDR3: TGTGCCAGCAGCGCGCAGGCACCGGGACTAGCGGGAGCGGAGACCCAGTACTTC. Translating it yields CASSAQAPGLAGAETQYF.

The chain is built from TRBV5-1 and TRBJ2-2; D is undetermined. V lost 1 base, J lost 2 bases, and 6 bases lay in between. The CDR3 runs 14 residues. Germline assignment: CDR1 SGHRS and CDR2 YFSETQ. Written as DNA, the CDR3 is TGCGCCAGCAGCTTGCACAGCAACACCGGGGAGCTGTTTTTT. It yields the protein CASSLHSNTGELFF.

The chain joins TRBV30 to TRBJ2-5; D may be TRBD2 (6 bases). V dropped 2 bases and J dropped 4 bases, with 11 bases sitting between them. Germline CDR1 reads GTSNPN; CDR2 reads SVGIG (reference sequence). The length of the CDR3 is 13 residues. Here the CDR3 reads CAWSPGGRETQYF. The CDR3 DNA follows: TGTGCCTGGAGTCCCGGGGGTAGAGAGACCCAGTACTTC.

V gene TRBV3-1 (or the pseudogene TRBV3-2) combines with J gene TRBJ1-1; weak D call: TRBD1 (6 bases). V lost 6 bases and J lost 3, with 8 bases in between. Per the germline V gene, CDR1 is LGHDT and CDR2 is YNNKEL (reference sequence). The CDR3 contains 12 residues. The CDR3: CASRTGYTEAFF. In nucleotides, the CDR3 is TGTGCCAGCAGGACAGGTTACACTGAAGCTTTCTTT.

This clone occurred once. This chain uses TRBV28 with TRBJ2-7, with TRBD1 as a possible D gene (6 bases). Trimming shortened V by 5 bases and J by 1 base, and 12 bases separated the two germline ends. The CDR3 is 14 amino acids. CDR1 and CDR2 (germline): MDHEN, SYDVKM. The CDR3 region is CASSSAGASYEQYF. For the CDR3, the DNA is TGTGCCAGCAGTAGCGCAGGGGCTTCCTACGAGCAGTACTTC.